This T cell receptor (beta chain) stems from a study of T cell changes during pregnancy in multiple sclerosis. This clone was detected only once. Other DNA sequences in this specimen translate into the identical CDR3. Here immunoSEQ multiplex PCR was the method, and the copy in TCRdb shows in-frame clones only, minus some. The sample comprises tens of thousands of clones, 88% of which are singletons, and 6% to 7.5% rests with the top ten. Germline V gene data show CDR1 as SNHLY and CDR2 as FYNNEI. CDR3 length: 15 residues. Trimming shortened V by 4 bases and J by 1 base, and 12 bases separated the two germline ends.

The chain links TRBV2 to TRBJ2-3, with D perhaps matching TRBD1 (6 bases). Material: CD8+ T cells from peripheral blood mononuclear cells, obtained in the third trimester of pregnancy. This receptor was obtained from a female donor with multiple sclerosis, enrolled in a pregnancy study. In DNA form, the CDR3 reads TGTGCCAGCAGTGCGGCAGGGGCGGGCACAGATACGCAGTATTTT. The encoded protein is CASSAAGAGTDTQYF.